A single sample is the source of the 18 T cell receptor beta chains below, sequenced in a study of blood T cell repertoires in COVID-19. Libraries were prepared by immunoSEQ multiplex PCR; TCRdb keeps only in-frame clonotypes and omits some of them. The data show 45,000 to 65,000 clones, 90% seen once. Specimen: peripheral blood. Source of these receptors: a human donor in a cohort sampled during active COVID-19.

This chain links TRBV7-8 with TRBJ2-7, with 13 bases identical to TRBD2. Germline V lookup: CDR1 SGHVS, CDR2 FQNEAQ. With V trimmed by 4 bases and J by 1 base, 4 bases remained unmatched. CDR3 length equals 16 residues. DNA of the CDR3: TGTGCCAGCAGCTGGAGACTAGCGGGGGGATCCTACGAGCAGTACGTC. This gives the protein CASSWRLAGGSYEQYV.

CDR3 in DNA: TGCGCCAGCAGTCCGGGGGGGGACGAGCAGTACTTC. This sequence encodes CASSPGGDEQYF. The rearrangement links TRBV10-1 to TRBJ2-7; TRBD2 aligns across 8 bases. Germline CDR1 reads WNHNN; CDR2 reads SYGVQD (reference sequence). Losses at the gene ends were 5 bases for V and 5 bases for J; bases not matched to a gene: 2. The CDR3 covers 12 residues.

The genes are TRBV7-9 and TRBJ2-3; 7 bases are a match to TRBD2. The germline CDR1 and CDR2 sequences are SEHNR and FQNEAQ (reference sequence). V dropped 3 bases and J dropped 0; count of bases not matched to a gene: 6. The CDR3 is 16 residues long. Here the CDR3 DNA reads TGTGCCAGCAGCTTCCCTAGCGGAACTAGCACAGATACGCAGTATTTT. The encoded protein is CASSFPSGTSTDTQYF.

V is TRBV6-1 and J is TRBJ2-1; 11 nucleotides align to TRBD2. Unmatched junction bases numbered 0, after V lost 3 bases and J lost 2 bases. CDR1 and CDR2 from the germline V gene are MNHNS and SASEGT. This CDR3 is built from 15 residues. CDR3 nucleotides: TGTGCCAGCAGTGATAGCGGGAGGGCCTACAATGAGCAGTTCTTC. It yields the protein CASSDSGRAYNEQFF.

The chain uses TRBV6-6 and TRBJ2-7; the match to TRBD1 covers 7 bases. The V and J ends lost 10 bases and 11 bases, in that order; junction bases with no gene match: 17. This CDR3 comprises 13 residues. In germline, CDR1 is MNHNY, CDR2 SVGAGI (reference sequence). CDR3 in amino acids: CANLLDRVLREYV. For the CDR3, the DNA is TGTGCCAACTTACTCGACAGGGTCCTGAGGGAGTACGTC.

This chain uses TRBV21-1 with TRBJ2-3; TRBD1, the D gene given by the table, was not confirmed from the DNA. TRBV21-1 is designated a pseudogene. The CDR3 loop spans 15 amino acids. CDR3 region: CASSLATGKADTQYF. The CDR3 nucleotides are TGTGCCAGCAGCCTCGCGACAGGGAAGGCAGATACGCAGTATTTT.

In its sample, this clone was seen once. The chain uses TRBV19 and TRBJ2-2, with 7 bases lining up with TRBD1. This CDR3 region has 13 residues. The J segment lost 4 bases and the V segment lost 7 bases, leaving 3 bases of the junction unmatched. The germline V gene encodes CDR1 LNHDA and CDR2 SQIVND (reference sequence). CDR3 sequence reads: CASIAGGTGELFF. The CDR3, as DNA: TGTGCCAGTATTGCAGGGGGCACCGGGGAGCTGTTTTTT.

The chain uses TRBV11-2 and TRBJ1-1; 9 bases line up with TRBD1. The germline CDR1 and CDR2 sequences are SGHAT and FQNNGV. Trimming removed 2 bases from V and 3 bases from J; junction bases left unmatched: 4. CDR3 length: 15 amino acids. This CDR3 reads CASSLLTGGYTEAFF. DNA for the CDR3: TGTGCCAGCAGCTTACTGACAGGGGGGTACACTGAAGCTTTCTTT.

The chain employs TRBV6-5 and TRBJ1-1; possibly TRBD1 for D (5 bases). Germline V lookup: CDR1 MNHEY, CDR2 SVGAGI. The CDR3 has 13 amino acids. Trimming cost V 7 bases and J 6 bases, with 15 bases left between them. CDR3 nucleotide sequence: TGTGCCAGCAACCAAGGGGTCGGTGCTGAAGCTTTCTTT. It codes for CASNQGVGAEAFF.

The chain carries TRBV30 and TRBJ1-2; D not certain. This CDR3 has 16 residues. Deletions cut 2 bases from V and 0 bases from J, with 16 bases between. Germline V gene lookup returns CDR1 GTSNPN and CDR2 SVGIG (reference sequence). CDR3 nucleotides: TGTGCCTGGAGTCGACGGCGGAAGTTGGCTAACTATGGCTACACCTTC. Its translation is CAWSRRRKLANYGYTF.

V gene TRBV30 combines with J gene TRBJ2-1; D remains unclear. Looked up from germline, CDR1 is GTSNPN and CDR2 is SVGIG (reference sequence). V was clipped by 3 bases and J by 6 bases, with 12 bases between them. This CDR3 has 13 residues. CDR3 coding DNA: TGTGCCTGGAGCGGGTCTTCTGCCAATGAGCAGTTCTTC. Its protein is CAWSGSSANEQFF. Supplemented by reference TRBV30 and TRBJ2-1, the full variable domain reads SQTIHQWPATLVQPVGSPLSLECTVEGTSNPNLYWYRQAAGRGLQLLFYSVGIGQISSEVPQNLSASRPQDRQFILSSKKLLLSDSGFYLCAWSGSSANEQFFGPGTRLTVL.

The V gene is TRBV5-5, the J gene TRBJ2-3; TRBD2 aligns across 10 bases. This CDR3 is 14 amino acids long. Germline trimming cut 4 bases from V and 4 bases from J; bases unmatched to any gene: 3. The germline gives CDR1 SGHKS, CDR2 YYEKEE (reference sequence). The CDR3 reads CASSPSGGPDTQYF. CDR3 nucleotides: TGTGCCAGCAGCCCTAGCGGGGGCCCAGATACGCAGTATTTT.

The V call is TRBV7-9, the J call TRBJ1-2; a possible D gene is TRBD1 (5 bases). Trimming left V 2 bases short and J 5 bases short, with 18 bases between. CDR3 length: 16 residues. Per the germline V gene, CDR1 is SEHNR and CDR2 is FQNEAQ (reference sequence). Written as DNA, the CDR3 is TGTGCCAGCAGCTTAAATCGTAGTTGGACAAAATATGGCTACACCTTC. This translates into CASSLNRSWTKYGYTF.

This clone was seen once. This chain connects TRBV5-4 to TRBJ1-1, with 12 positions matching TRBD1. The germline V gene has CDR1 SGHNT and CDR2 YYREEE (reference sequence). The CDR3 contains 15 residues. The trim removed 4 bases at V and 5 bases at J, leaving 6 bases unmatched. In DNA, the CDR3 is TGTGCCAGCAGCCCGGGACAGGGGGCAGGAACTGAAGCTTTCTTT. It specifies CASSPGQGAGTEAFF.

This chain connects TRBV5-1 to TRBJ1-1; 9 positions match TRBD1. The CDR3 spans 16 residues. Germline V gives CDR1 SGHRS, CDR2 YFSETQ. V lost 3 bases, J lost 10 bases, and 16 bases stayed unmatched. The CDR3 coding sequence is TGCGCCAGCAGCTGGGACAGGGTATCGGTCCGGGAGGTAGCTTTCTTT. This translates into CASSWDRVSVREVAFF.

The chain links TRBV27 to TRBJ1-5; no clear D gene. Trimming pared 3 bases from V and 2 bases from J, leaving 14 bases between. This CDR3 contains 16 residues. The germline CDR1 and CDR2 sequences are MNHEY and SMNVEV (reference sequence). The CDR3 nucleotides read TGTGCCAGCAGTTTGGGAGGGAGGCTTCGCAATCAGCCCCAGCATTTT. This codes for CASSLGGRLRNQPQHF.

The chain carries TRBV2 and TRBJ2-5; possibly TRBD2 for D (5 bases). This CDR3 region has 13 residues. V dropped 8 bases and J dropped 5 bases, with 15 bases sitting between them. Per germline, CDR1 SNHLY and CDR2 FYNNEI. In DNA form, the CDR3 reads TGTGCCAGCCAACCCCTCAGAGGGGAGACCCAGTACTTC. Its translation is CASQPLRGETQYF.

The chain employs TRBV4-2 and TRBJ2-1; D possibly corresponds to TRBD1 (5 bases). The CDR3 has 17 residues. The germline V gene has CDR1 LGHNA and CDR2 YNFKEQ. Trimming took off 0 bases at V and 6 bases at J, with 18 bases between the two ends. For the CDR3, the DNA is TGTGCCAGCAGCCAAGAAATCTCCCGAAGGCAGGGCAATGAGCAGTTCTTC. Translated, it gives CASSQEISRRQGNEQFF.